The 16 T cell receptor beta chains reported below all come from one sample, sequenced in a study of regulatory T cells in long-lasting Graves disease. Time point noted: newly diagnosed GD, antithyroid drugs for less than 3 months. The authors made the TCR library using RNA they extracted from PBMCs. Arm-PCR of CDR3 regions and iRepertoire HTBI primers were the basis on which TCR beta libraries were built. TCRdb reprocessed the multiplex PCR reads via MiXCR and lists one record per CDR3 protein. The top ten clones hold more than 8.5% of a sample with about 540,000 distinct CDR3 sequences, about 14% of them seen once. These same records also appear under a second study, on T cells in Graves' hyperthyroidism and ophthalmopathy.

The source was peripheral blood mononuclear cells (PBMCs), collected at new diagnosis, from a patient treated with antithyroid drugs. The receptors stem from a man younger than 40 with Graves disease.

The genes are TRBV2 and TRBJ1-4; TRBD1 agrees at 10 bases. The CDR3 totals 13 residues. V dropped 7 bases and J dropped 10; count of bases not matched to a gene: 6. The germline CDR1 and CDR2 sequences are SNHLY and FYNNEI. Written as DNA, the CDR3 is TGTGCCAGCAAGGGGACAGGGGAGGGAAAACTGTTTTTT. The encoded protein is CASKGTGEGKLFF.

This clonotype was found a few times. This chain connects TRBV20-1 to TRBJ2-3, with D maybe TRBD1 (5 bases). Per the germline V gene, CDR1 is DFQATT and CDR2 is SNEGSKA (reference sequence). V was cut by 3 bases and J by 4 bases, with 20 bases left in between. The CDR3 spans 16 residues. The CDR3 spells CSARARARAGSDTQYF. The CDR3 nucleotides are TGCAGTGCTAGGGCCCGCGCCAGGGCAGGCTCAGATACGCAGTATTTT.

Here the CDR3 reads CSASFPGHYGYTF. The CDR3 DNA is TGCAGTGCTAGTTTTCCGGGACACTATGGCTACACCTTC. The chain links TRBV20-1 to TRBJ1-2; D perhaps matches TRBD1 (5 bases). Germline lookup yields CDR1 DFQATT and CDR2 SNEGSKA (reference sequence). The V end was cut by 3 bases, the J end by 3 bases, with 11 bases between. The CDR3 spans 13 residues.

At least ten counts were recorded for this clonotype. This CDR3 is CASSGTRAEAFF. The CDR3 region has the DNA TGTGCCAGCAGCGGAACGAGAGCTGAAGCTTTCTTT. The chain links TRBV9 to TRBJ1-1; D unclear. Germline V CDR1 and CDR2: SGDLS, YYNGEE. V lost 3 bases to trimming and J lost 6 bases, with 9 bases between them. CDR3 length: 12 amino acids.

In its sample, this clonotype was seen many times. V usage is TRBV27 and J usage is TRBJ2-2, with 10 bases aligning to TRBD2. Germline assignment: CDR1 MNHEY and CDR2 SMNVEV (reference sequence). The CDR3 is made up of 15 amino acids. The V gene end was trimmed by 6 bases and the J gene end by 5 bases; junction bases not matched to a gene: 6. The CDR3 here is CASSPSGRVTGELFF. CDR3 DNA sequence: TGTGCCAGCAGCCCTAGCGGGAGAGTTACCGGGGAGCTGTTTTTT.

This clonotype appeared a few times. The gene calls are TRBV19 and TRBJ2-1, with TRBD2 matching over 7 bases. J was trimmed by 1 base and V by 7 bases; bases with no gene match: 13. The germline V gene has CDR1 LNHDA and CDR2 SQIVND (reference sequence). CDR3 size: 17 residues. CDR3 nucleotides: TGTGCCAGTACCCTTTCCCAGACTAGCTGGTCCTACAATGAGCAGTTCTTC. Protein: CASTLSQTSWSYNEQFF.

V and J are TRBV28 and TRBJ2-3; 11 nucleotides agree with TRBD2. The CDR3 has 14 residues. V gave up 6 bases and J gave up 10 bases; unmatched junction bases: 9. Germline values: CDR1 MDHEN, CDR2 SYDVKM. CDR3 residues: CASRETSGKRAQYF. CDR3 nucleotide sequence: TGTGCCAGCAGAGAGACTAGCGGGAAGAGGGCGCAGTATTTT. Based on the CDR3 plus reference TRBV28 and TRBJ2-3, the full variable domain is DVKVTQSSRYLVKRTGEKVFLECVQDMDHENMFWYRQDPGLGLRLIYFSYDVKMKEKGDIPEGYSVSREKKERFSLILESASTNQTSMYLCASRETSGKRAQYFGPGTRLTVL.

This clonotype was observed a few times. This chain uses TRBV20-1 with TRBJ2-7; 8 nucleotides agree with TRBD1. The germline gives CDR1 DFQATT, CDR2 SNEGSKA (reference sequence). This CDR3 region has 14 residues. J lost 1 base, V lost 3 bases, and 5 bases had no gene match. CDR3 amino acids: CSASSDRGSYEQYF. CDR3 sequence (DNA): TGCAGTGCTAGTAGTGACAGGGGATCCTACGAGCAGTACTTC.

The gene calls are TRBV7-9 and TRBJ2-7; D is unclear. Trimming stripped 2 bases from V and 3 bases from J, with 8 bases between. CDR1 SEHNR and CDR2 FQNEAQ come from the germline V gene (reference sequence). This CDR3 contains 13 residues. CDR3 sequence (DNA): TGTGCCAGCAGCTTAAGGGTCAGCTACGAGCAGTACTTC. This codes for CASSLRVSYEQYF.

This clonotype occurred many times. The chain links TRBV7-9 to TRBJ2-1; 8 positions match TRBD1. CDR1 is SEHNR and CDR2 is FQNEAQ in the germline V gene (reference sequence). V gave up 6 bases and J gave up 8 bases; unmatched junction bases: 9. The CDR3 extends over 14 amino acids. CDR3: CASRTLTGDYEQFF. The CDR3 region has the DNA TGTGCCAGCAGGACTCTGACAGGGGACTATGAGCAGTTCTTC.

Regarding this clonotype: This clone may be a read error of a much larger clone one base away. V usage is TRBV7-2 and J usage is TRBJ2-1; D remains unclear. The germline V gene has CDR1 SGHTA and CDR2 FQGNSA. The CDR3 runs to 15 residues. The CDR3: CASSLELINYDEQFF. CDR3 bases: TGTGCCAGCAGCTTAGAGTTGATAAACTACGATGAGCAGTTCTTC. Variable domain in full (rest from reference TRBV7-2 and TRBJ2-1): GAGVSQSPSNKVTEKGKDVELRCDPISGHTALYWYRQSLGQGLEFLIYFQGNSAPDKSGLPSDRFSAERTGGSVSTLTIQRTQQEDSAVYLCASSLELINYDEQFFGPGTRLTVL.

The chain is built from TRBV4-1 and TRBJ1-1, with a weak D call TRBD1 (5 bases). Germline loops: CDR1 MGHRA, CDR2 YSYEKL. The CDR3 contains 14 residues. The V end was cut by 6 bases, the J end by 4 bases, with 15 bases between. CDR3 DNA: TGCGCCAGCAGGGGGGGAGGGTTGGGCACTGAAGCTTTCTTT. This sequence encodes CASRGGGLGTEAFF.

This clonotype occurred many times. V usage is TRBV29-1 and J usage is TRBJ2-1; TRBD2 might be the D (6 bases). The CDR3 contains 12 residues. Germline V CDR1 and CDR2: SQVTM, ANQGSEA. V gave up 5 bases and J gave up 7 bases, with 12 bases separating them. CDR3 nucleotide sequence: TGCAGCGTTCGCGTAGGAGGGAATGAGCAGTTCTTC. This translates into CSVRVGGNEQFF.

At least ten counts were recorded for this clonotype. V usage is TRBV28 and J usage is TRBJ2-7; 7 nucleotides agree with TRBD1. The CDR3 extends over 17 amino acids. Germline CDR1 reads MDHEN; CDR2 reads SYDVKM. The V segment lost 4 bases and the J segment 2 bases; nucleotides outside the gene matches: 14. The CDR3 loop reads CASSSLTGRSFPYEQYF. The CDR3 nucleotides are TGTGCCAGCAGTTCGTTGACAGGGCGATCTTTCCCCTACGAGCAGTACTTC.

This chain links TRBV7-2 with TRBJ2-5, with D perhaps assigned TRBD1 or TRBD2 (5 bases each). Trimming left V 9 bases short and J 5 bases short, with 16 bases between. Per germline, CDR1 SGHTA and CDR2 FQGNSA. The CDR3 spans 13 residues. The CDR3 bases are TGTGCCAGTTGGGACCCAATCGGGGAGACCCAGTACTTC. Translating gives CASWDPIGETQYF.

This clonotype was counted at least ten times. The V call is TRBV11-2, the J call TRBJ2-5, with D perhaps being TRBD1 or TRBD2 (5 bases each). This CDR3 region has 12 residues. Germline lookup yields CDR1 SGHAT and CDR2 FQNNGV. Trimming removed 3 bases from V and 4 bases from J, with 6 bases in between. The CDR3 region has the DNA TGTGCCAGCAGCTTCGGGGCAGAGACCCAGTACTTC. Its translation: CASSFGAETQYF.